The clone carrying this T cell receptor beta chain has at least ten counts. The sample belongs to a study of T-cell reconstitution after alpha-beta-depleted transplantation in children. Unique molecular identifiers were incorporated during preparation of the TCRbeta library. TCRdb independently ran MiXCR on the PCR reads; one entry per CDR3 protein. The sample shows fewer than 550,000 distinct CDR3 sequences, 9.5% to 13% of them seen only once. The germline V gene encodes CDR1 DFQATT and CDR2 SNEGSKA (reference sequence). The V end lost 5 bases, the J end lost 5 bases, and 9 bases lay between the germline ends. The CDR3 loop spans 11 amino acids.

Sample: PBMCs from the stem cell graft donor, taken from the stem cell graft. The chain combines TRBV20-1 with TRBJ2-5; possible D gene TRBD2, 6 bases. The clonotype was recovered from a human donor who donated a stem cell graft to a child with acute myeloid leukemia. Here the CDR3 DNA reads TGCAGTGCTCATCGGGGGGAGACCCAGTACTTC. This sequence encodes CSAHRGETQYF.